The next 18 T cell receptor beta chains were all read from a single sample in a study of blood T cell repertoires in COVID-19. Sequencing was performed with immunoSEQ multiplex PCR; in TCRdb, only in-frame clones are kept and a portion is missing. The table lists roughly 300,000 clones, less than 90% of them singletons, with under 1.3% in the top ten. The sample consisted of PBMCs or T cells enriched from blood (not recorded which). The receptors stem from a woman between 25 and 40 years old who had recovered from COVID-19.

This chain uses TRBV19 with TRBJ1-1; 7 nucleotides agree with TRBD1. The ends lost 5 bases at V and 0 bases at J; junction bases unmatched: 9. Per germline, CDR1 LNHDA and CDR2 SQIVND (reference sequence). This CDR3 region has 16 residues. CDR3 loop: CASSSTGLSVNTEAFF. Written as DNA, the CDR3 is TGTGCCAGTAGTTCGACAGGGTTGTCCGTGAACACTGAAGCTTTCTTT. Based on the CDR3 plus reference TRBV19 and TRBJ1-1, the full variable domain is DGGITQSPKYLFRKEGQNVTLSCEQNLNHDAMYWYRQDPGQGLRLIYYSQIVNDFQKGDIAEGYSVSREKKESFPLTVTSAQKNPTAFYLCASSSTGLSVNTEAFFGQGTRLTVV.

This clone came up a few times. The V call is TRBV4-1, the J call TRBJ1-2; tentatively, D is TRBD1 (5 bases). Germline loops: CDR1 MGHRA, CDR2 YSYEKL. This CDR3 has 13 residues. Trimming left V 4 bases short and J 6 bases short, with 12 bases between. The CDR3 coding sequence is TGCGCCAGCAGCCCCTTAGGAGGGGATGGCTACACCTTC. Its protein is CASSPLGGDGYTF.

This chain connects TRBV5-1 to TRBJ2-5, with no clear D. Trimming removed 4 bases from V and 0 bases from J, with 4 bases in between. The germline CDR1 and CDR2 sequences are SGHRS and YFSETQ. CDR3 length equals 12 residues. CDR3 protein: CASSRDQETQYF. The DNA for the CDR3 is TGCGCCAGCAGCCGGGACCAAGAGACCCAGTACTTC.

The rearrangement joins TRBV28 to TRBJ1-2, with 8 bases fitting TRBD1. Germline CDR1 reads MDHEN; CDR2 reads SYDVKM. The ends lost 8 bases at V and 4 bases at J; junction bases unmatched: 12. This CDR3 is built from 15 residues. CDR3 coding DNA: TGTGCCAGCGTATCAGGGGGGGACAGGATCTATGGCTACACCTTC. Translated, it gives CASVSGGDRIYGYTF.

This sequence joins TRBV18 and TRBJ1-3, with 8 bases identical to TRBD1. V lost 10 bases and J lost 0; bases outside the gene matches: 8. Germline-derived CDR1 and CDR2 are KGHSH and LQKENI. This CDR3 has 15 residues. CDR3 bases: TGTGCCATGGGGGACAGGCGGAACTCTGGAAACACCATATATTTT. Translation gives CAMGDRRNSGNTIYF. Variable domain in full (rest from reference TRBV18 and TRBJ1-3): NAGVMQNPRHLVRRRGQEARLRCSPMKGHSHVYWYRQLPEEGLKFMVYLQKENIIDESGMPKERFSAEFPKEGPSILRIQQVVRGDSAAYFCAMGDRRNSGNTIYFGEGSWLTVV.

The V and J genes are TRBV5-6 and TRBJ1-4; the match to TRBD1 covers 7 bases. Germline loops: CDR1 SGHDT, CDR2 YYEEEE. The V gene end was trimmed by 4 bases and the J gene end by 5 bases; junction bases not matched to a gene: 5. There are 14 residues in the CDR3. CDR3 in DNA: TGTGCCAGCAGCGGCGGGACAGAGAATGAAAAACTGTTTTTT. It yields the protein CASSGGTENEKLFF.

The chain is built from TRBV6-5 and TRBJ1-1, with D possibly being TRBD1 (5 bases). Trimming took off 2 bases at V and 4 bases at J, with 17 bases between the two ends. In germline, CDR1 is MNHEY, CDR2 SVGAGI. The CDR3 has 16 amino acids. CDR3 residues: CASSYPTGGDLTEAFF. DNA of the CDR3: TGTGCCAGCAGTTACCCAACCGGGGGGGATCTCACTGAAGCTTTCTTT.

The V and J genes are TRBV13 and TRBJ1-1; D unclear. CDR1 and CDR2 from the germline V gene are PRHDT and FYEKMQ (reference sequence). There are 12 residues in the CDR3. Trimming pared 5 bases from V and 1 base from J, leaving 5 bases between. The CDR3 DNA reads as TGTGCCAGCAGCCGAGGGAACACTGAAGCTTTCTTT. This sequence encodes CASSRGNTEAFF. The full variable domain, its missing parts supplied by reference TRBV13 and TRBJ1-1, is AAGVIQSPRHLIKEKRETATLKCYPIPRHDTVYWYQQGPGQDPQFLISFYEKMQSDKGSIPDRFSAQQFSDYHSELNMSSLELGDSALYFCASSRGNTEAFFGQGTRLTVV.

This chain links TRBV7-8 with TRBJ1-5; TRBD1 matches 10 bases. The junction had 1 base not matched to a gene; V was cut back by 5 bases and J by 0 bases. CDR3 length equals 15 residues. Germline values: CDR1 SGHVS, CDR2 FQNEAQ. The CDR3 coding sequence is TGTGCCAGCAGCGGGGACAGGGGTAGCAATCAGCCCCAGCATTTT. Its translation: CASSGDRGSNQPQHF.

This sequence joins TRBV5-1 and TRBJ2-7, with 9 bases matching TRBD1. CDR3 length: 13 residues. Germline V lookup: CDR1 SGHRS, CDR2 YFSETQ. J was trimmed by 6 bases and V by 3 bases; bases with no gene match: 4. CDR3 sequence reads: CASSWDRVVEQYF. CDR3 sequence (DNA): TGCGCCAGCAGCTGGGACAGGGTGGTCGAGCAGTACTTC.

This clone was observed once. The genes are TRBV19 and TRBJ2-1; 8 bases line up with TRBD1. Germline V lookup: CDR1 LNHDA, CDR2 SQIVND (reference sequence). CDR3 length equals 13 residues. J was trimmed by 9 bases and V by 9 bases; bases with no gene match: 10. The CDR3 loop is CASADRAVGEQFF. Written as DNA, the CDR3 is TGTGCCAGCGCGGACAGGGCGGTGGGTGAGCAGTTCTTC.

The chain employs TRBV5-4 and TRBJ1-3, with TRBD1 matching 10 bases. In germline, CDR1 is SGHNT, CDR2 YYREEE (reference sequence). The CDR3 sequence is 14 residues long. V was pared by 5 bases and J by 8 bases, with 7 bases of the junction left unmatched. This chain's CDR3 is CASSTGQGRDTIYF. The CDR3 DNA is TGTGCCAGCAGTACGGGACAGGGGCGGGACACCATATATTTT.

The rearrangement uses TRBV2 and TRBJ2-7, with D possibly matching TRBD1 (5 bases). The CDR3 loop spans 11 amino acids. CDR1 and CDR2 from the germline V gene are SNHLY and FYNNEI. Trimming stripped 2 bases from V and 8 bases from J, with 7 bases between. CDR3 residues: CASSELGQQYF. The CDR3 coding sequence is TGTGCCAGCAGTGAATTGGGGCAGCAGTACTTC.

V is TRBV7-9 and J is TRBJ2-1, with a possible D match to TRBD1 (6 bases). Trimming removed 5 bases from V and 4 bases from J, with 6 bases in between. Germline V lookup: CDR1 SEHNR, CDR2 FQNEAQ (reference sequence). The CDR3 has 12 amino acids. CDR3 residues: CASSGQYNEQFF. The CDR3 nucleotides read TGTGCCAGCAGCGGACAGTACAATGAGCAGTTCTTC.

V is TRBV29-1 and J is TRBJ1-2; the D gene is possibly TRBD1 (5 bases). The CDR3 has 17 residues. The V end was cut by 0 bases, the J end by 4 bases, with 21 bases between. Germline assignment: CDR1 SQVTM and CDR2 ANQGSEA. The CDR3 DNA follows: TGCAGCGTTGAAGATATGGGGCGCCGAGCGGGAGTCTATGGCTACACCTTC. Translated, it gives CSVEDMGRRAGVYGYTF.

J is TRBJ2-5 and V is TRBV10-2, with a weak D call TRBD2 (6 bases). Germline-derived CDR1 and CDR2 are WSHSY and SAAADI. V was shortened by 4 bases and J by 5 bases, with 14 bases between the two germline ends. CDR3 length: 14 residues. The CDR3 nucleotides are TGCGCCAGCAGTGGCCCTAGCGTTGGGGAGACCCAGTACTTC. This gives the protein CASSGPSVGETQYF.

The chain carries TRBV6-2 or TRBV6-3 and TRBJ1-2, with 8 bases that match TRBD1. The germline V gene has CDR1 MNHEY and CDR2 SVGEGT. After removal of 2 bases from V and 4 bases from J, the junction contained 9 bases not matched to a gene. CDR3 length equals 16 residues. CDR3 in DNA: TGTGCCAGCAGTTACCCGAGGGACAGGCGCTTCTATGGCTACACCTTC. Translation: CASSYPRDRRFYGYTF.

The chain joins TRBV6-1 to TRBJ1-6; D is perhaps TRBD1 (5 bases). Germline loops: CDR1 MNHNS, CDR2 SASEGT. V lost 1 base and J lost 7, with 11 bases in between. CDR3 size: 15 residues. The CDR3 DNA reads as TGTGCCAGCAGTGAAGTTAGGGGTGGAAATTCACCCCTCCACTTT. Amino acids: CASSEVRGGNSPLHF.